This T cell receptor (beta chain) appears in the sequencing data of a study of blood T cells in healthy people across ages. Study overall: Per two T cells, about one barcoded beta molecule was captured through template switching. Overall study findings and caveats: Comparison with aged donors showed that long-lived donors had more naive CD4+ cells and higher diversity. Older age coincided with a roughly linear decline in TCR beta diversity per million T cells.

Using a J-beta primer mix together with a sample-barcoded 5' primer, a second PCR was run for 7 to 11 cycles. TCRdb reanalysed the 5' RACE reads using MiXCR and keeps one entry per CDR3 protein. The sample consists of some 1.4 million distinct CDR3 sequences, 35% to 45% of them appearing once. Each individual donor underwent a draw of roughly 10 milliliters of peripheral blood. This CDR3 is built from 14 residues. The germline gives CDR1 SGDLS, CDR2 YYNGEE. Turning to this clonotype: Its antigen is undetermined.

Sequencing input: blood. The TCR originated in a woman between 18 and 29 years old in good health. This rearrangement joins TRBV9 to TRBJ2-5; D is perhaps TRBD2 (6 bases). The J call may be faulty, since TRBJ2-7 better matches the DNA end. CDR3 sequence (DNA): TGTGCCAGCAGCGTAGACTCAGGGAGGTACGAGCAGTACTTC. Protein product: CASSVDSGRYEQYF.